These 9 T cell receptor beta chains were all obtained from the same sample, sequenced in a study of cytomegalovirus exposure and HLA in healthy donors. The PCR employed 60 Vbeta primers together with 13 Jbeta primers. Clones were read by immunoSEQ multiplex PCR, and TCRdb kept only the in-frame ones, dropping some. The sample lists about 180,000 clones, more than 60% occurring once. The material sequenced was PBMCs. The receptor source for this set is a human donor in good health.

The rearrangement joins TRBV5-1 to TRBJ2-2, with D possibly being TRBD2 (5 bases). CDR1 and CDR2 from the germline V gene are SGHRS and YFSETQ. This CDR3 is 13 amino acids long. Deletions cut 2 bases from V and 4 bases from J, with 6 bases between. Here the CDR3 reads CASSFGGTGELFF. The CDR3 DNA reads TGCGCCAGCAGCTTCGGAGGCACCGGGGAGCTGTTTTTT.

V and J are TRBV5-6 and TRBJ1-2; no reliable D call. This CDR3 contains 14 residues. V lost 4 bases, J lost 3 bases, and 13 bases lay in between. The germline gives CDR1 SGHDT, CDR2 YYEEEE. CDR3 sequence: CASSPLRHYYGYTF. CDR3 DNA sequence: TGTGCCAGCAGCCCCCTCAGGCACTACTATGGCTACACCTTC.

The rearrangement joins TRBV7-9 to TRBJ2-5; 9 nucleotides align to TRBD1. The CDR3 extends over 15 amino acids. The V and J ends lost 0 bases and 4 bases, in that order; junction bases with no gene match: 3. Germline-derived CDR1 and CDR2 are SEHNR and FQNEAQ (reference sequence). CDR3 DNA: TGTGCCAGCAGCTTAGCGGACAGGGGACGAGAGACCCAGTACTTC. Protein: CASSLADRGRETQYF.

The CDR3 spells CASSAGQIYGYTF. CDR3 nucleotides: TGTGCCAGCAGCGCGGGACAGATCTATGGCTACACCTTC. This chain joins TRBV11-2 and TRBJ1-2, with TRBD1 matching 7 bases. With V trimmed by 5 bases and J by 4 bases, 4 bases remained unmatched. The CDR3 is made up of 13 amino acids. In germline, CDR1 is SGHAT, CDR2 FQNNGV.

The chain links TRBV6-5 to TRBJ2-7; no definite D call. CDR3 length: 14 residues. Per germline, CDR1 MNHEY and CDR2 SVGAGI. V was clipped by 6 bases and J by 2 bases, with 14 bases between them. In DNA form, the CDR3 reads TGTGCCAGCAGACCCCAGACACCCACCTACGAGCAGTACTTC. Translated: CASRPQTPTYEQYF.

J is TRBJ1-2 and V is TRBV6-6; a possible D gene is TRBD1 (5 bases). The CDR3 totals 16 residues. Trimming stripped 5 bases from V and 4 bases from J, with 20 bases between. The germline V gene encodes CDR1 MNHNY and CDR2 SVGAGI (reference sequence). CDR3 nucleotides: TGTGCCAGCAGTCTAAGGGAGGGGATGGCGAGCTATGGCTACACCTTC. It translates to CASSLREGMASYGYTF.

This clone was picked up one time. The gene calls are TRBV28 and TRBJ2-1, with TRBD1 as a possible D gene (6 bases). Looked up from germline, CDR1 is MDHEN and CDR2 is SYDVKM. The CDR3 consists of 13 residues. V was trimmed by 5 bases and J by 4 bases, leaving 9 bases between them. CDR3 bases: TGTGCCAGCAGTCCAGACAGGTACAATGAGCAGTTCTTC. It codes for CASSPDRYNEQFF.

This clone was found a few times. The chain is built from TRBV7-3 and TRBJ2-2; D is possibly TRBD2 (6 bases). Germline lookup yields CDR1 SGHTA and CDR2 FQGTGA. V was pared by 5 bases and J by 8 bases, with 18 bases between. The CDR3 has 15 amino acids. For the CDR3, the DNA is TGTGCCAGCAGCCCGGGACTTTCCGACGTAGGGGAGCTGTTTTTT. This encodes CASSPGLSDVGELFF.

This clone turned up a few times. The rearrangement uses TRBV18 and TRBJ1-2; D is undetermined. Germline loops: CDR1 KGHSH, CDR2 LQKENI. V shed 3 bases and J shed 7 bases, with 15 bases lying between them. This CDR3 is built from 14 residues. CDR3 sequence (DNA): TGTGCCAGCTCACCGGTCCAGGCGGGGTGTGGCTACACCTTC. It specifies CASSPVQAGCGYTF.